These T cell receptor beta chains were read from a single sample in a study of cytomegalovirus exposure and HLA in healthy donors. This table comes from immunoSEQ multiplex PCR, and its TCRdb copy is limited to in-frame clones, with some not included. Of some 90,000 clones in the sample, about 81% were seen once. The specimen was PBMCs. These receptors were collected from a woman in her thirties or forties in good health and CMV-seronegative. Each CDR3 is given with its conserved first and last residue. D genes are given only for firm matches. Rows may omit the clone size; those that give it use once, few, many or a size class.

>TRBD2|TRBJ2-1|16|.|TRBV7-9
CASSGAGGSSYNEQFF
TGTGCCAGCAGTGGTGCGGGGGGGAGCTCCTACAATGAGCAGTTCTTC
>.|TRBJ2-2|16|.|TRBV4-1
CASSQETTANTGELFF
TGCGCCAGCAGCCAAGAGACCACAGCGAACACCGGGGAGCTGTTTTTT
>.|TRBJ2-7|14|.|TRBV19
CASSRGDSSYEQYF
TGTGCCAGCTCCAGGGGGGACAGCTCCTACGAGCAGTACTTC
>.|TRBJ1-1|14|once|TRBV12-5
CASGLGDKWAEAFF
TGTGCTAGTGGTTTGGGAGACAAATGGGCTGAAGCTTTCTTT
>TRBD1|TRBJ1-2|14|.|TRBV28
CASSLQTGPRGYTF
TGTGCCAGCAGTCTACAGACAGGGCCACGCGGCTACACCTTC
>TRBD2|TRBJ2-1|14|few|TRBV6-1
CASSEQRGYNEQFF
TGTGCCAGCAGTGAACAGCGGGGCTACAATGAGCAGTTCTTC
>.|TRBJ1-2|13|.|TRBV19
CASSPGGGYGYTF
TGTGCCAGTAGCCCCGGAGGTGGCTATGGCTACACCTTC
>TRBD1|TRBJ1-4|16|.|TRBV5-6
CASSLLQTGLNEKLFF
TGTGCCAGCAGCTTGTTACAGACAGGGCTTAATGAAAAACTGTTTTTT
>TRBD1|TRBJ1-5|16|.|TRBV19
CASSPSGGWGNQPQHF
TGTGCCAGTAGCCCCTCAGGGGGCTGGGGCAATCAGCCCCAGCATTTT
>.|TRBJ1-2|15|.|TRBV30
CAWSVRAGAIYGYTF
TGTGCCTGGAGTGTACGGGCAGGGGCCATCTATGGCTACACCTTC
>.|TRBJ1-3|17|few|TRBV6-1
CASSEVVGGSFGNTIYF
TGTGCCAGCAGTGAAGTGGTCGGAGGGTCTTTTGGAAACACCATATATTTT
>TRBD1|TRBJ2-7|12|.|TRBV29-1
CSVGNRGREQYF
TGCAGCGTTGGAAACAGGGGGCGCGAGCAGTACTTC
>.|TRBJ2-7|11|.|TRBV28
CASSSVNEQYF
TGTGCCAGCAGTTCGGTTAACGAGCAGTACTTC
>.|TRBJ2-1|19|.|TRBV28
CASSHITPLTGPEMDEQFF
TGTGCCAGCAGCCACATTACTCCCCTGACAGGCCCCGAGATGGATGAGCAGTTCTTC
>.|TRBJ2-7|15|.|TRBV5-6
CASSRTVEFANEQYF
TGTGCCAGCAGCCGCACCGTAGAGTTCGCCAACGAGCAGTACTTC
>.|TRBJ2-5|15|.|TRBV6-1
CASSAGRGQKETQYF
TGTGCCAGCAGTGCAGGCCGAGGACAAAAAGAGACCCAGTACTTC
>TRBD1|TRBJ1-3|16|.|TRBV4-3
CASSQDEGARGNTIYF
TGCGCCAGCAGCCAAGATGAGGGGGCGCGGGGAAACACCATATATTTT
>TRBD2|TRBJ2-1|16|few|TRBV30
CAGLLPGLAGDNEQFF
TGTGCCGGATTATTACCTGGGCTAGCGGGAGACAATGAGCAGTTCTTC
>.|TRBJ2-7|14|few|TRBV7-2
CASSLGGGLYEQYF
TGTGCCAGCAGCTTAGGTGGCGGGCTCTACGAGCAGTACTTC
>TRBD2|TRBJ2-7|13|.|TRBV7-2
CASSPGTMTEQYF
TGTGCCAGCAGCCCCGGGACTATGACCGAGCAGTACTTC
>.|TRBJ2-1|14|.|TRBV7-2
CASSLGRGYNEQFF
TGTGCCAGCAGCCTTGGCCGAGGGTACAATGAGCAGTTCTTC
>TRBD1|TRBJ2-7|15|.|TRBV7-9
CASSSDRGLFDEQYF
TGTGCCAGCAGCTCCGACAGGGGACTTTTCGACGAGCAGTACTTC
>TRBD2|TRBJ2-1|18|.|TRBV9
CASSVAGGRWTSGRRTFF
TGTGCCAGCAGCGTAGCTGGGGGCCGGTGGACTAGCGGGAGGAGGACGTTCTTC
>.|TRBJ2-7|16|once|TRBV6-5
CASSYLGAVNSYEQYF
TGTGCCAGCAGTTACCTGGGTGCGGTGAACTCCTACGAGCAGTACTTC
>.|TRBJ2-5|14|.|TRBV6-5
CASSYGAGQETQYF
TGTGCCAGCAGTTACGGGGCGGGGCAAGAGACCCAGTACTTC
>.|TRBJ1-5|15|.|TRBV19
CASSIRGSANQPQHF
TGTGCCAGTAGTATTAGGGGTTCGGCCAATCAGCCCCAGCATTTT
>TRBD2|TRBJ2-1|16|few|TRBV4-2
CASSHDPGLALNEQFF
TGTGCCAGCAGCCACGACCCGGGACTAGCCCTAAATGAGCAGTTCTTC
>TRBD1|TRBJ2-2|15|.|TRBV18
CASSPDRGRTGELFF
TGTGCCAGCTCACCGGACAGGGGGCGCACCGGGGAGCTGTTTTTT
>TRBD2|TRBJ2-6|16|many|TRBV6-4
CASSEKAGVGANVLTF
TGTGCCAGCAGTGAAAAAGCGGGAGTTGGGGCCAACGTCCTGACTTTC
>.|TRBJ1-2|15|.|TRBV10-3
CAISESDGSARGYTF
TGTGCCATCAGTGAGTCTGACGGGAGCGCAAGGGGCTACACCTTC
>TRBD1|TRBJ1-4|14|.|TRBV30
CAWGTGPTNEKLFF
TGTGCCTGGGGGACAGGACCAACTAATGAAAAACTGTTTTTT
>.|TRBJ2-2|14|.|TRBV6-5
CASSLSGNTGELFF
TGTGCCAGCAGTTTGAGCGGGAACACCGGGGAGCTGTTTTTT
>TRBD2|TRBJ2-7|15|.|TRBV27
CASSSRREEENEQYF
TGTGCCAGCAGTTCAAGGCGGGAGGAGGAGAACGAGCAGTACTTC
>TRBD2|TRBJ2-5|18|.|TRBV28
CASSLSVTTSGTEETQYF
TGTGCCAGCAGTTTATCGGTCACGACTAGCGGGACGGAAGAGACCCAGTACTTC
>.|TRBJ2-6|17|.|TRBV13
CASSLRRRWAGANVLTF
TGTGCCAGCAGCTTACGCAGGAGGTGGGCTGGGGCCAACGTCCTGACTTTC